The source of this TCR beta chain is a study of T cells after yellow fever vaccination. Study at large: SMART-Seq v4 Ultra Low Input handled preparation of low-cell-number fractions.

The CDR3 contains 15 residues. CDR1 and CDR2 from the germline V gene are LNHDA and SQIVND (reference sequence). The V and J ends lost 4 bases and 3 bases respectively, with 16 bases between them. Whole-study findings and limits: A faster peak, day 5 versus 15, was reached by the weaker secondary response. After the booster, about 95% of CD4 and about 90% of CD8 primary-response clones were re-detected.

A universal primer site and UMIs were added as TCR cDNA was made by 5'RACE template switching. TCRdb processed the 5' RACE reads anew with MiXCR; each CDR3 protein has one entry. Here the sample spans more than 110,000 distinct CDR3 sequences, 6.6% being singletons. This clonotype was picked up many times. Its antigen remains unidentified. V gene TRBV19 combines with J gene TRBJ2-7; D gene unclear. This TCR was recovered from a man younger than 40 who received the YFV17D yellow fever vaccine. The sequences come from CD4+ T cells sorted from PBMCs, collected 10 days after the yellow fever booster vaccination. CDR3 DNA: TGTGCCAGTAGTAGGTCGAATGGGCAGAGCTACGAGCAGTACTTC. Translated: CASSRSNGQSYEQYF.